The 28 T cell receptor beta chains listed next were all sequenced from one sample in a study of cytomegalovirus exposure and HLA in healthy donors. Primers: 60 Vbeta forward and 13 Jbeta reverse. Sequenced by immunoSEQ multiplex PCR; TCRdb stores in-frame clones only, minus some. The sample includes approximately 150,000 clones, 65% to 85% of them seen just once. Sequences were obtained from PBMCs. The receptors shown here come from a man aged 60-69 years in good health and CMV-seronegative.

This chain connects TRBV6-4 to TRBJ1-6; 7 bases line up with TRBD1. CDR1 and CDR2 from the germline V gene are MRHNA and SNTAGT. The CDR3 covers 16 residues. With 3 bases clipped from V and 2 bases from J, the junction kept 4 bases outside the gene matches. The CDR3 coding sequence is TGTGCCAGCAGTGATACAGGGGACCCCTATAATTCACCCCTCCACTTT. The encoded protein is CASSDTGDPYNSPLHF.

This clone was observed a handful of times. The chain recombines TRBV30 with TRBJ2-7; possibly TRBD2 for D (6 bases). The CDR3 runs to 15 residues. Trimming cost V 0 bases and J 3 bases, with 15 bases left between them. Germline loops: CDR1 GTSNPN, CDR2 SVGIG (reference sequence). CDR3 coding DNA: TGTGCCTGGAGTGTTGCAAGTGTGGGGGGCTACGAGCAGTACTTC. Amino acid sequence: CAWSVASVGGYEQYF.

The chain combines TRBV10-1 with TRBJ2-1; tentatively, D is TRBD2 (5 bases). Trimming pared 3 bases from V and 4 bases from J, leaving 13 bases between. This CDR3 spans 15 amino acids. Germline loops: CDR1 WNHNN, CDR2 SYGVQD (reference sequence). The CDR3 here is CASSDASRNYNEQFF. As DNA, the CDR3 is TGCGCCAGCAGTGATGCTAGCAGAAATTACAATGAGCAGTTCTTC.

The chain links TRBV27 to TRBJ2-7; D perhaps matches TRBD1 (5 bases). Trimming pared 2 bases from V and 6 bases from J, leaving 11 bases between. There are 13 residues in the CDR3. Germline V gene sequence: CDR1 MNHEY, CDR2 SMNVEV (reference sequence). CDR3 in amino acids: CASSLRRVGEQYF. DNA of the CDR3: TGTGCCAGCAGTTTACGCAGGGTTGGCGAGCAGTACTTC.

This chain uses TRBV28 with TRBJ2-7; 9 nucleotides match TRBD2. V lost 4 bases and J lost 1; bases outside the gene matches: 8. The germline gives CDR1 MDHEN, CDR2 SYDVKM. The CDR3 spans 16 residues. The CDR3 sequence: CASSSRGAGGSYEQYF. CDR3 nucleotide sequence: TGTGCCAGCAGTTCAAGAGGAGCGGGGGGTTCCTACGAGCAGTACTTC.

CDR3 nucleotide sequence: TGTGCCAGCAGTGGAACAGGGGGTTTTTTTTGGGATACGCAGTATTTT. This codes for CASSGTGGFFWDTQYF. The chain employs TRBV25-1 and TRBJ2-3, with 8 bases matching TRBD1. The trim removed 4 bases at V and 6 bases at J, leaving 12 bases unmatched. The germline gives CDR1 MGHDK, CDR2 SYGVNS. The CDR3 loop spans 16 amino acids.

CDR3 DNA: TGTGCCAGCAGCTTGGGCAGGGGGACGTATGGCTACACCTTC. It is translated as CASSLGRGTYGYTF. The chain has TRBV5-4 and TRBJ1-2; 7 nucleotides line up with TRBD1. Germline V CDR1 and CDR2: SGHNT, YYREEE (reference sequence). The CDR3 runs 14 residues. J was trimmed by 5 bases and V by 0 bases; bases with no gene match: 4. Filled out from reference TRBV5-4 and TRBJ1-2, the complete variable domain reads ETGVTQSPTHLIKTRGQQVTLRCSSQSGHNTVSWYQQALGQGPQFIFQYYREEENGRGNFPPRFSGLQFPNYSSELNVNALELDDSALYLCASSLGRGTYGYTFGSGTRLTVV.

The chain is built from TRBV9 and TRBJ2-2; 7 bases are shared with TRBD1. The junction had 10 bases not matched to a gene; V was cut back by 2 bases and J by 0 bases. CDR3 length: 18 residues. Germline lookup yields CDR1 SGDLS and CDR2 YYNGEE. CDR3 DNA: TGTGCCAGCAGCGTTCCCCTGGGGCAGGGGGCGAACACCGGGGAGCTGTTTTTT. Protein sequence: CASSVPLGQGANTGELFF.

As to this clone: The sample contains more than one DNA sequence encoding this CDR3. This chain uses TRBV2 with TRBJ1-2; TRBD1 is a possible D gene (6 bases). V was pared by 5 bases and J by 11 bases, with 18 bases between. The CDR3 spans 13 residues. Per the germline V gene, CDR1 is SNHLY and CDR2 is FYNNEI. The CDR3 reads CASSQGGVSGYTF. The CDR3 DNA follows: TGTGCCAGCAGTCAAGGGGGGGTCTCTGGTTACACCTTC. The full variable domain, with the rest looked up from reference TRBV2 and TRBJ1-2, is EPEVTQTPSHQVTQMGQEVILRCVPISNHLYFYWYRQILGQKVEFLVSFYNNEISEKSEIFDDQFSVERPDGSNFTLKIRSTKLEDSAMYFCASSQGGVSGYTFGSGTRLTVV.

The rearrangement links TRBV28 to TRBJ2-2; D gene ambiguous. CDR1 MDHEN and CDR2 SYDVKM come from the germline V gene. V was pared by 3 bases and J by 6 bases, with 11 bases between. The CDR3 loop spans 14 amino acids. CDR3 bases: TGTGCCAGCAGTTTCCGAGGTAGTCCCGGGGAGCTGTTTTTT. As protein: CASSFRGSPGELFF. The whole variable domain, filled in from reference TRBV28 and TRBJ2-2, reads DVKVTQSSRYLVKRTGEKVFLECVQDMDHENMFWYRQDPGLGLRLIYFSYDVKMKEKGDIPEGYSVSREKKERFSLILESASTNQTSMYLCASSFRGSPGELFFGEGSRLTVL.

V gene TRBV5-4 combines with J gene TRBJ2-3, with 8 bases fitting TRBD2. The CDR3 length is 16 residues. The J segment lost 6 bases and the V segment lost 4 bases, leaving 13 bases of the junction unmatched. Germline V gene lookup returns CDR1 SGHNT and CDR2 YYREEE (reference sequence). CDR3 amino acids: CASSPTGTRGTDTQYF. The CDR3 DNA is TGTGCCAGCAGCCCCACCGGGACTAGAGGGACGGATACGCAGTATTTT.

J is TRBJ2-2 and V is TRBV5-4; perhaps TRBD1 as D (6 bases). In germline, CDR1 is SGHNT, CDR2 YYREEE (reference sequence). The CDR3 covers 16 residues. V was clipped by 7 bases and J by 0 bases, with 16 bases between them. The CDR3 sequence: CASGPNREANTGELFF. The CDR3 DNA follows: TGTGCCAGCGGACCGAACAGGGAAGCGAACACCGGGGAGCTGTTTTTT.

Note on this clone: The identical CDR3 is also encoded by other nucleotide sequences in the sample. V and J are TRBV5-4 and TRBJ2-5; a possible D gene is TRBD2 (6 bases). Germline assignment: CDR1 SGHNT and CDR2 YYREEE (reference sequence). This CDR3 is 13 amino acids long. Trimming shortened V by 0 bases and J by 5 bases, and 8 bases separated the two germline ends. CDR3 loop: CASSLDGGETQYF. The CDR3 DNA reads TGTGCCAGCAGCTTGGATGGAGGGGAGACCCAGTACTTC.

This chain joins TRBV19 and TRBJ2-7, with a possible D match to TRBD1 (5 bases). The CDR3 length is 14 residues. CDR1 is LNHDA and CDR2 is SQIVND in the germline V gene (reference sequence). V lost 3 bases and J lost 0, with 9 bases in between. The CDR3 DNA reads TGTGCCAGTAGTATTGAGGACAACTCCTACGAGCAGTACTTC. This gives the protein CASSIEDNSYEQYF.

The chain recombines TRBV29-1 with TRBJ2-3, with 7 bases fitting TRBD1. In germline, CDR1 is SQVTM, CDR2 ANQGSEA. This CDR3 spans 18 amino acids. Trimming at V came to 8 bases and at J to 6 bases, leaving 26 bases not matched to a gene. CDR3 sequence reads: CSFSGQAARGPSLDTQYF. The CDR3 DNA sequence: TGCAGCTTTTCAGGACAGGCCGCACGAGGGCCATCCCTTGATACGCAGTATTTT.

V usage is TRBV7-2 and J usage is TRBJ2-1; a possible D gene is TRBD2 (5 bases). V was shortened by 0 bases and J by 0 bases, with 9 bases between the two germline ends. The CDR3 extends over 16 amino acids. Per germline, CDR1 SGHTA and CDR2 FQGNSA. The CDR3 protein is CASSLAGGFSYNEQFF. CDR3 nucleotide sequence: TGTGCCAGCAGCTTAGCGGGCGGGTTCTCCTACAATGAGCAGTTCTTC.

This clone has only a few counts. CDR3 sequence (DNA): TGTGCCAGCAGCTTGATGTCACAAGAGACCCAGTACTTC. This translates into CASSLMSQETQYF. This rearrangement joins TRBV5-4 to TRBJ2-5; D is unresolved. The CDR3 runs 13 residues. CDR1 and CDR2 (germline): SGHNT, YYREEE (reference sequence). Trimming cost V 1 base and J 2 bases, with 6 bases left between them.

This rearrangement joins TRBV19 to TRBJ2-7, with 10 positions matching TRBD1. V lost 4 bases, J lost 4 bases, and 10 bases stayed unmatched. This CDR3 has 16 residues. Germline V CDR1 and CDR2: LNHDA, SQIVND (reference sequence). The CDR3 protein is CASSTLTGGFVYEQYF. The CDR3 DNA sequence: TGTGCCAGTAGTACTTTGACAGGGGGCTTCGTGTACGAGCAGTACTTC.

Turning to this clone: A read error may produce the germline difference seen at one junction end. This CDR3 reads CSSSLVVAGYYEQYF. The CDR3 DNA follows: TGTTCCAGCAGCTTAGTGGTAGCGGGATACTACGAGCAGTACTTC. This chain links TRBV7-9 with TRBJ2-7; 8 bases map to TRBD2. The CDR3 has 15 amino acids. Germline CDR1 SEHNR, CDR2 FQNEAQ (reference sequence).

The V and J genes are TRBV27 and TRBJ2-5, with 12 positions matching TRBD2. The CDR3 length is 20 residues. In germline, CDR1 is MNHEY, CDR2 SMNVEV (reference sequence). V gave up 2 bases and J gave up 4 bases; unmatched junction bases: 17. As DNA, the CDR3 is TGTGCCAGCAGTTTAAAACTTTTGGCTAGCGGGGGGGCAAGGCGAGAGACCCAGTACTTC. Amino acids: CASSLKLLASGGARRETQYF.

V and J are TRBV7-9 and TRBJ2-5; the D gene is possibly TRBD1 (6 bases). Per the germline V gene, CDR1 is SEHNR and CDR2 is FQNEAQ (reference sequence). The CDR3 spans 17 residues. Trimming took 5 bases from V and 0 from J, leaving 19 bases between them. The CDR3, as DNA: TGTGCCAGCAGCCCAACCAGGGGTGGGACCAACCAAGAGACCCAGTACTTC. Protein: CASSPTRGGTNQETQYF.

This clone was observed a handful of times. The chain couples TRBV7-2 to TRBJ2-5; 9 bases align to TRBD2. TRBJ2-7 explains the end of the DNA better; the J call may be wrong. Germline-derived CDR1 and CDR2 are SGHTA and FQGNSA. This CDR3 has 15 amino acids. The CDR3 spells CASSQWGGGAAEQYF. The CDR3 coding sequence is TGTGCCAGCAGCCAATGGGGCGGGGGGGCAGCCGAGCAGTACTTC.

The chain is built from TRBV5-1 and TRBJ2-7; a weak D match, TRBD1 (5 bases). The CDR3 loop spans 14 amino acids. Germline V gene sequence: CDR1 SGHRS, CDR2 YFSETQ. V was pared by 0 bases and J by 2 bases, with 9 bases between. The CDR3 DNA sequence: TGCGCCAGCAGCTTGGTCGCAGGGACCTACGAGCAGTACTTC. It codes for CASSLVAGTYEQYF.

This chain joins TRBV30 and TRBJ2-7; D is undetermined. CDR1 and CDR2 from the germline V gene are GTSNPN and SVGIG (reference sequence). Trimming stripped 3 bases from V and 6 bases from J, with 15 bases between. This CDR3 is 13 amino acids long. The chain's CDR3 is CAWSPLDVGEQYF. The CDR3 nucleotides are TGTGCCTGGAGCCCTCTAGACGTCGGCGAGCAGTACTTC.

This clone was observed a handful of times. The chain recombines TRBV7-7 with TRBJ2-4; the match to TRBD2 covers 13 bases. The ends lost 3 bases at V and 0 bases at J; junction bases unmatched: 5. The CDR3 loop spans 18 amino acids. From germline, CDR1 is SSHAT and CDR2 FNYEAQ (reference sequence). The CDR3 sequence is CASSLTSGGPLAKNIQYF. Here the CDR3 DNA reads TGTGCCAGCAGCTTGACTAGCGGGGGGCCCCTAGCCAAAAACATTCAGTACTTC.

This clone was seen a single time. The V call is TRBV6-1, the J call TRBJ2-4, with D possibly matching TRBD1 (6 bases). This CDR3 has 16 residues. From germline, CDR1 is MNHNS and CDR2 SASEGT. Trimming took off 1 base at V and 0 bases at J, with 10 bases between the two ends. CDR3 DNA sequence: TGTGCCAGCAGTGAAGACAGGGCCCTAGCCAAAAACATTCAGTACTTC. Translation: CASSEDRALAKNIQYF.

This clone was counted a few times. The rearrangement joins TRBV18 to TRBJ1-4; D is unresolved. V shed 6 bases and J shed 4 bases, with 9 bases lying between them. The CDR3 is 13 amino acids. Germline CDR1 and CDR2: KGHSH and LQKENI. CDR3 coding DNA: TGTGCCAGCTCCGGGAGAGTTAATGAAAAACTGTTTTTT. Translating gives CASSGRVNEKLFF. Filled out from reference TRBV18 and TRBJ1-4, the complete variable domain reads NAGVMQNPRHLVRRRGQEARLRCSPMKGHSHVYWYRQLPEEGLKFMVYLQKENIIDESGMPKERFSAEFPKEGPSILRIQQVVRGDSAAYFCASSGRVNEKLFFGSGTQLSVL.

The chain has TRBV4-1 and TRBJ2-7; D unresolved. CDR3 length equals 14 residues. The ends were cut back, 1 base at V and 0 bases at J, with 7 bases in the middle. The germline V gene has CDR1 MGHRA and CDR2 YSYEKL. The CDR3 spells CASSQVAGSYEQYF. In nucleotides, the CDR3 is TGCGCCAGCAGCCAAGTGGCAGGCTCCTACGAGCAGTACTTC.